Following are 6 T cell receptor beta chains from one sample sequenced in a study of blood T cells in healthy people across ages. Combining a sample-barcoded 5' primer with a J-beta primer mix, a second PCR ran for roughly 6 to 12 cycles. Each CDR3 protein gets one entry after TCRdb re-called the 5' RACE reads with MiXCR. The table lists approximately 690,000 distinct CDR3 sequences, 35% to 50% of them singletons. The sequencing input was blood. The receptor set was obtained from a man older than 75 in good health.

This clonotype was detected only a few times. The chain employs TRBV6-2 or TRBV6-3 and TRBJ2-1; no clear D. The CDR3 loop spans 16 amino acids. V was shortened by 5 bases and J by 3 bases, with 17 bases between the two germline ends. Germline CDR1 is MNHEY and CDR2 is SVGEGT. Here the CDR3 DNA reads TGTGCCAGCAGTCCAAGCCAGAGGCTAGTCTACAATGAGCAGTTCTTC. This gives the protein CASSPSQRLVYNEQFF.

The V and J genes are TRBV7-2 and TRBJ2-1; 7 bases match TRBD2. The CDR3 loop spans 16 amino acids. Looked up from germline, CDR1 is SGHTA and CDR2 is FQGNSA. The ends lost 1 base at V and 2 bases at J; junction bases unmatched: 5. In DNA form, the CDR3 reads TGTGCCAGCAGCTTAGACTCGGCGGGGGCCTACAATGAGCAGTTCTTC. This encodes CASSLDSAGAYNEQFF.

The chain links TRBV9 to TRBJ2-7; possibly TRBD2 for D (5 bases). V lost 0 bases to trimming and J lost 5 bases, with 12 bases between them. This CDR3 has 14 residues. Germline V lookup: CDR1 SGDLS, CDR2 YYNGEE. CDR3 in DNA: TGTGCCAGCAGCGTAGGAGGGTTCGGGGACGAGCAGTACTTC. It specifies CASSVGGFGDEQYF.

The V gene is TRBV7-3, the J gene TRBJ2-1; D is ambiguous. The V end lost 2 bases, the J end lost 6 bases, and 8 bases lay between the germline ends. This CDR3 is built from 13 residues. Germline V gives CDR1 SGHTA, CDR2 FQGTGA. CDR3 sequence (DNA): TGTGCCAGCAGCTTACGAGTTCCCAATGAGCAGTTCTTC. It specifies CASSLRVPNEQFF.

The V and J genes are TRBV12-3 or TRBV12-4 and TRBJ2-4, with 8 positions matching TRBD2. This CDR3 spans 16 amino acids. V lost 3 bases to trimming and J lost 6 bases; unmatched junction nucleotides: 10. CDR3 amino acids: CASSFFLAGKSNIQYF. The CDR3 coding sequence is TGTGCCAGCAGTTTTTTTTTAGCGGGGAAATCAAACATTCAGTACTTC.

This clonotype appeared a few times. The gene calls are TRBV6-6 and TRBJ2-7; 8 positions agree with TRBD1. Trimming cost V 2 bases and J 3 bases; bases outside gene matches: 12. The CDR3 runs to 17 residues. Germline V gene lookup returns CDR1 MNHNY and CDR2 SVGAGI (reference sequence). CDR3 bases: TGTGCCAGCAGTTACAGGGGTAGACAGGGGCGAAACTACGAGCAGTACTTC. Translation gives CASSYRGRQGRNYEQYF.